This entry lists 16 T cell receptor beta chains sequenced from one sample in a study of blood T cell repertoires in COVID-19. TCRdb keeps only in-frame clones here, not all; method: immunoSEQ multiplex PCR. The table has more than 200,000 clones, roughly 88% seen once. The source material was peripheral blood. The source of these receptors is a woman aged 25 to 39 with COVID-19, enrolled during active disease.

CDR3 residues: CASSLRAGGGEQFF. Written as DNA, the CDR3 is TGTGCCAGCAGCTTAAGAGCGGGAGGAGGGGAGCAGTTCTTC. The chain recombines TRBV7-2 with TRBJ2-1, with 9 bases aligning to TRBD2. The CDR3 spans 14 residues. V lost 2 bases to trimming and J lost 10 bases; unmatched junction nucleotides: 6. Germline values: CDR1 SGHTA, CDR2 FQGNSA.

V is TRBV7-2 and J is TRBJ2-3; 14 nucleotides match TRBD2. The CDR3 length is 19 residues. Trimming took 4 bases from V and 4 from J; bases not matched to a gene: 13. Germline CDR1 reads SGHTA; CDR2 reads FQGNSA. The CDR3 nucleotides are TGTGCCAGCAGCTCTCCCCATGGACTAGCGGGGGGCCTAGCAGATACGCAGTATTTT. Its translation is CASSSPHGLAGGLADTQYF.

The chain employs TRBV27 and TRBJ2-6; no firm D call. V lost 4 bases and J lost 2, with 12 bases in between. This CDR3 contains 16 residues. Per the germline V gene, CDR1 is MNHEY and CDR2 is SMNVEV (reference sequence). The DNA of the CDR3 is TGTGCCAGCAGTTCAGTCGGAGAACCTGGGGCCAACGTCCTGACTTTC. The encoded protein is CASSSVGEPGANVLTF. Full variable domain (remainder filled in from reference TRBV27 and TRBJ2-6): EAQVTQNPRYLITVTGKKLTVTCSQNMNHEYMSWYRQDPGLGLRQIYYSMNVEVTDKGDVPEGYKVSRKEKRNFPLILESPSPNQTSLYFCASSSVGEPGANVLTFGAGSRLTVL.

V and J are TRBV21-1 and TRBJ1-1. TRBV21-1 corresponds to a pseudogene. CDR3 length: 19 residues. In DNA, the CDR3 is TGTGCCAGCAGCAACGGGGTGTGTCCTCTCGCAGGAGGGAACACTGAAGCTTTCTTT. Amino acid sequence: CASSNGVCPLAGGNTEAFF.

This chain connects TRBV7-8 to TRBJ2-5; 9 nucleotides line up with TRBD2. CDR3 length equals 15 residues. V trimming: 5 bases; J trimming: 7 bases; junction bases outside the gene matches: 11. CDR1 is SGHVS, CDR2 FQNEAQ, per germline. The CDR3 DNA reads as TGTGCCAGCAGCGCCGGACTAGCGATATCCACGACCCAGTACTTC. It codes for CASSAGLAISTTQYF.

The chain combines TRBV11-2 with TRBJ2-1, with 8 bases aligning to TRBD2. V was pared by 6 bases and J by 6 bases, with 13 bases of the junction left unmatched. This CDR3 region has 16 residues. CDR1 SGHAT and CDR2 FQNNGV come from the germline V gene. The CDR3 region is CASSPRGGRVTNEQFF. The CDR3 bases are TGTGCCAGCAGTCCTCGGGGGGGGAGGGTTACCAATGAGCAGTTCTTC. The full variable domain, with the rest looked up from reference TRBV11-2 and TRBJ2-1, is EAGVAQSPRYKIIEKRQSVAFWCNPISGHATLYWYQQILGQGPKLLIQFQNNGVVDDSQLPKDRFSAERLKGVDSTLKIQPAKLEDSAVYLCASSPRGGRVTNEQFFGPGTRLTVL.

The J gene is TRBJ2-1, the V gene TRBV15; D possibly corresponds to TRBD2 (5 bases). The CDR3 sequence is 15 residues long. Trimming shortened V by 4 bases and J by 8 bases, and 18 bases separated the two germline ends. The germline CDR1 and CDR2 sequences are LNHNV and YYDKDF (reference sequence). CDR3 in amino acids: CATSMTSSIYDEQFF. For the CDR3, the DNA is TGTGCCACCAGCATGACGTCTAGCATATACGATGAGCAGTTCTTC.

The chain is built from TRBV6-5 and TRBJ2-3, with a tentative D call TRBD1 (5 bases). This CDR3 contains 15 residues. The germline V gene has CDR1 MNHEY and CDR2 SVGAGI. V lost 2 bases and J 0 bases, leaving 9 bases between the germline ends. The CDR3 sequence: CASSYQGPSTDTQYF. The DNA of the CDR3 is TGTGCCAGCAGTTACCAGGGCCCTAGCACAGATACGCAGTATTTT.

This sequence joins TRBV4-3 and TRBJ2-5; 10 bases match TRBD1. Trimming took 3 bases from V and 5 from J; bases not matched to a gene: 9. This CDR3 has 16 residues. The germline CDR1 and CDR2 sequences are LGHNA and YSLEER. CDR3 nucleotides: TGCGCCAGCAGCCAGGATGACAGGGGGCCTGGGGAGACCCAGTACTTC. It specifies CASSQDDRGPGETQYF.

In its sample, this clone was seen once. The CDR3 DNA follows: TGTGCCAGCAGCCCGGCGGGGGGGGCGGCTGGCTACACCTTC. Translation gives CASSPAGGAAGYTF. This chain links TRBV9 with TRBJ1-2, with D perhaps matching TRBD1 (6 bases). V was shortened by 4 bases and J by 7 bases, with 17 bases between the two germline ends. Germline CDR1 reads SGDLS; CDR2 reads YYNGEE. This CDR3 is built from 14 residues.

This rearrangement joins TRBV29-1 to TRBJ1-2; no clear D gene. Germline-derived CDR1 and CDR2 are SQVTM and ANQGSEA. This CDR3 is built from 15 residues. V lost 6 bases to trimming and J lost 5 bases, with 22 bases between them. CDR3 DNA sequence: TGCAGCGTCCCTCGAATGAGCCAGGAGGGTTATGGCTACACCTTC. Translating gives CSVPRMSQEGYGYTF.

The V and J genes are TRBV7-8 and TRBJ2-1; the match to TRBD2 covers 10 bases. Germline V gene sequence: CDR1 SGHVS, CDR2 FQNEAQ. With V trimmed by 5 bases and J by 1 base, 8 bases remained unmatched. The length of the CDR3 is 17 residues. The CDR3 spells CASSLGGLAMSYNEQFF. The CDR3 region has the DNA TGTGCCAGCAGCCTTGGGGGACTAGCGATGTCCTACAATGAGCAGTTCTTC.

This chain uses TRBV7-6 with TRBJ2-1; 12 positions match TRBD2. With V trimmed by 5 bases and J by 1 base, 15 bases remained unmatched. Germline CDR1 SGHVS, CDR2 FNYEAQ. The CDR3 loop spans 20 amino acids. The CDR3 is CASSGHLLAGGSRSYNEQFF. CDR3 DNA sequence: TGTGCCAGCAGCGGCCATTTGCTAGCGGGGGGGTCTAGATCCTACAATGAGCAGTTCTTC.

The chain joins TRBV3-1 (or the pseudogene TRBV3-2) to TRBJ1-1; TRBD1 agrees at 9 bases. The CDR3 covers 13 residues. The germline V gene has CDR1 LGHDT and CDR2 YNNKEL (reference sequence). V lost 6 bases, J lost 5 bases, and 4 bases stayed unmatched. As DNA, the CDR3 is TGTGCCAGCAGACGGGACAGGGTAACTGAAGCTTTCTTT. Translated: CASRRDRVTEAFF.

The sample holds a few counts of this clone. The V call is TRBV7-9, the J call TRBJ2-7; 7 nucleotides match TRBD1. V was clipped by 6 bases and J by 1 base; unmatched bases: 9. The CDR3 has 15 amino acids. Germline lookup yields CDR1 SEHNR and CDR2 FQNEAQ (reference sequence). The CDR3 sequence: CASSPTGTDSYEQYF. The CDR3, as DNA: TGTGCCAGCAGTCCCACCGGGACAGATTCCTACGAGCAGTACTTC.

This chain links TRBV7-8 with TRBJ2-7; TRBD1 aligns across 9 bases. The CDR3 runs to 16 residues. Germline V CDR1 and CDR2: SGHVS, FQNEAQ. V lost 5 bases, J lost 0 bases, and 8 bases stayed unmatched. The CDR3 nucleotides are TGTGCCAGCAGCCTTACCGGGACAGGGAGCTCCTACGAGCAGTACTTC. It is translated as CASSLTGTGSSYEQYF.